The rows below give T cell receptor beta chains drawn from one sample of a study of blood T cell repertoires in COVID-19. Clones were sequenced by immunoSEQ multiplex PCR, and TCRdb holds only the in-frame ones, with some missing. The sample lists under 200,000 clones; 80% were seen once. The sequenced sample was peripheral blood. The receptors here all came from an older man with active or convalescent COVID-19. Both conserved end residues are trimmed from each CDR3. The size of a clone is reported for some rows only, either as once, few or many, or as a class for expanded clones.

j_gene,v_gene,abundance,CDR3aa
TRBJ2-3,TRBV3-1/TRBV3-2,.,ASSRSGVGYTDTQY
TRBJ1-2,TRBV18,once,ASSPPGVYYGYT
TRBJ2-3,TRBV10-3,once,ATARGASGGADTQY
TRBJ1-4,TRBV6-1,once,ASSAGPGDSPEKLF
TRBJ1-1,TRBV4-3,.,ASSQVGVNTEAF
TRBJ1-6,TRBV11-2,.,ASSLASIQGYSSPLH
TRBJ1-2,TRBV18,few,ASSPDSGIHGYT
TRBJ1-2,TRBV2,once,ASSDGQGLGFSGYT
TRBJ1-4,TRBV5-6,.,ASSWGVTSEKLF
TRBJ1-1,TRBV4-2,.,ASSSGSNTEAF
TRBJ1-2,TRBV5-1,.,ASRGQGASDGYT
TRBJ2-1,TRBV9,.,ASSVGTGRNEQF
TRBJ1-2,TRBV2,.,ASSIGQGQSYGYT
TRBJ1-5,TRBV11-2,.,ASSLSLSQPQH
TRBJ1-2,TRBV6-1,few,ASSERGLLGGYT
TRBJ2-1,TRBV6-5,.,ASSYEAGRGNEQF
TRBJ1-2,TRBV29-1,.,SVEKGSSSGYT
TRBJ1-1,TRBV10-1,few,ASSEGGTGIAF
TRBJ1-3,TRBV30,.,AWSITGGGNTIY
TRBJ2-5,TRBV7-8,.,ASSWSGTRGGMKTQY
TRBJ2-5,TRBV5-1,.,ASSFETSGETQY
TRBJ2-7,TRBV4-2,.,ASSQADGGATYEQY
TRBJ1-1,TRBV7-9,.,ASSPHLGRDRGESEAF
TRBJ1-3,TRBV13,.,ASSLMSGNSGNTIY
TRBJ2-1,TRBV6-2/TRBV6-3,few,ASSRGQGILNEQF
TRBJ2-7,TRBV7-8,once,ASSPIERLSSYEQY
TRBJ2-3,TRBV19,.,ASSIQWGRTDTQY
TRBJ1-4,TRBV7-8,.,ASSLDLTGKLF
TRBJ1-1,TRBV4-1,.,ASSQVDSWNTEAF
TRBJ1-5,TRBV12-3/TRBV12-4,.,ASSQDRDQPQH
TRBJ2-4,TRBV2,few,ASRGQGLSLARNIQY
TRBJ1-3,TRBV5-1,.,ASSFGGPGNTIY
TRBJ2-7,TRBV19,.,ASSPGTSGGYEQY
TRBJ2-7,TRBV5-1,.,ASSPGTSGATYEQY
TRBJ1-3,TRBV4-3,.,ASSQVGGAPSGNTIY
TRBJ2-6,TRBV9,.,ASSDTMGRGANVLT
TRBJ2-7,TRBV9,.,ASSPGLAGGVYEQY
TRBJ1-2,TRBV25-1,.,ASSELGGDRGYGYT
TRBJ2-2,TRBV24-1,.,ATSDSGSMNTGELF